Shown below are 2 T cell receptor beta chains from a single sample sequenced in a study of blood T cell repertoires in COVID-19. Here immunoSEQ multiplex PCR was the method, and the copy in TCRdb shows in-frame clones only, minus some. Counted here are about 350,000 clones, over 75% occurring once; the ten biggest clones make up around 3%. What was sequenced was PBMCs or T cells enriched from blood (not recorded which). These receptors all come from a woman in her twenties or thirties who had recovered from COVID-19.

The rearrangement links TRBV28 to TRBJ1-2; weak D call: TRBD1 (5 bases). Germline CDR1 MDHEN, CDR2 SYDVKM. Trimming took 8 bases from V and 3 from J, leaving 13 bases between them. The CDR3 covers 13 residues. Written as DNA, the CDR3 is TGTGCCAGCCAAACGGGGGATTACTATGGCTACACCTTC. It encodes CASQTGDYYGYTF.

This clone was found once. This chain joins TRBV7-3 and TRBJ1-1; TRBD1 matches 8 bases. The CDR3 is 13 amino acids. Germline CDR1 reads SGHTA; CDR2 reads FQGTGA. The ends lost 4 bases at V and 7 bases at J; junction bases unmatched: 5. The CDR3, as DNA: TGTGCCAGCAGCTCGCAGGGGGCGGGTGAAGCTTTCTTT. It translates to CASSSQGAGEAFF.